This T cell receptor (beta chain) was retrieved from a study of CD8 T cells in Susac syndrome. Study-wide results and caveats: The number of individuals included in the study's TCR sequencing and HLA analysis was acknowledged as relatively small.

The study used healthy donors as controls matched for age and sex. This CDR3 has 13 amino acids. Trimming left V 6 bases short and J 4 bases short, with 13 bases between. Notes on this clonotype: Its cognate antigen is unknown.

RNA was extracted with the RNeasy kit, and a quantity of about 0.45 to 1 ug was reverse transcribed using random hexamers. Amplification of TCR beta CDR3 across 54 Vbeta and 13 Jbeta was performed with immunoSEQ multiplex PCR. TCRdb ran MiXCR on the immunoSEQ multiplex PCR reads and lists one entry per CDR3 protein. This table holds some 120,000 distinct CDR3 sequences, about 94% found once. The chain uses TRBV12-3 or TRBV12-4 and TRBJ2-7; D is perhaps TRBD1 (5 bases). The receptor was derived from a human donor in good health. Material for sequencing was CD4+ T cells from PBMCs. The CDR3 loop is CASRIGQGYEQYF. CDR3 in DNA: TGTGCCAGCAGGATCGGACAAGGGTACGAGCAGTACTTC.